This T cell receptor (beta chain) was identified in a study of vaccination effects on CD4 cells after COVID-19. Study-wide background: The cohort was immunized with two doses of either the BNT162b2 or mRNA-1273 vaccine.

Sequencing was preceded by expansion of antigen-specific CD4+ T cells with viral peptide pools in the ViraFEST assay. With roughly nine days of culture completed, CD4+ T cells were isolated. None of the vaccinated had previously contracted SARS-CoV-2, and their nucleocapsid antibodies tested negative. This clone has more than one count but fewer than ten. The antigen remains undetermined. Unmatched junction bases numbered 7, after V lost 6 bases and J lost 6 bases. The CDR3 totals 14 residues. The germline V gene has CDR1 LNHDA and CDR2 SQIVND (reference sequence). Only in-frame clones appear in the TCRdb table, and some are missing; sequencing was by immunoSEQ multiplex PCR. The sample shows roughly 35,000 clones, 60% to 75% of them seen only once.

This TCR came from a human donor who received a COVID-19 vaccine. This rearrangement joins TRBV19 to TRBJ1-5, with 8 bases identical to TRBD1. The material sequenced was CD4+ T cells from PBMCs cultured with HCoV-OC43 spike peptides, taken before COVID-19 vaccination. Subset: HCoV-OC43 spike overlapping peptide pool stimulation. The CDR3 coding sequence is TGTGCCAGTAGGCTGACAGGGGCTAGTCAGCCCCAGCATTTT. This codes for CASRLTGASQPQHF.